The source of this T cell receptor beta chain is a study of regulatory T cells in long-lasting Graves disease. CDR3-region Arm-PCR and iRepertoire HTBI primers produced the TCR beta libraries. In the authors' workflow: Gene usage covered 62 TRBV and more than twelve TRBJ segments. TCRdb redid the calling of the multiplex PCR reads with MiXCR, one entry per CDR3 protein. These V and J calls rely on TCRdb rather than the paper's analysis. Of hundreds of thousands of distinct CDR3 sequences listed, about 16% are singletons. This clonotype has more than one count but fewer than ten. Germline-derived CDR1 and CDR2 are SNHLY and FYNNEI. V shed 4 bases and J 0 bases; nucleotides not matched to a gene: 10. The CDR3 runs 18 residues. Noted time point: newly diagnosed GD, antithyroid drugs for less than 3 months. RNA extracted from PBMCs served as the sequencing template. These records were also assigned to another study, of T cells in Graves' hyperthyroidism and ophthalmopathy.

The TCR comes from a man between 18 and 29 years old with Graves disease. The sample consisted of peripheral blood mononuclear cells (PBMCs), taken at new diagnosis, from a patient treated with antithyroid drugs. The chain joins TRBV2 to TRBJ2-1; TRBD2 aligns across 9 bases. The CDR3 sequence is CASSGLAGKLGSYNEQFF. In DNA form, the CDR3 reads TGTGCCAGCAGTGGGCTAGCGGGAAAACTGGGCTCCTACAATGAGCAGTTCTTC.